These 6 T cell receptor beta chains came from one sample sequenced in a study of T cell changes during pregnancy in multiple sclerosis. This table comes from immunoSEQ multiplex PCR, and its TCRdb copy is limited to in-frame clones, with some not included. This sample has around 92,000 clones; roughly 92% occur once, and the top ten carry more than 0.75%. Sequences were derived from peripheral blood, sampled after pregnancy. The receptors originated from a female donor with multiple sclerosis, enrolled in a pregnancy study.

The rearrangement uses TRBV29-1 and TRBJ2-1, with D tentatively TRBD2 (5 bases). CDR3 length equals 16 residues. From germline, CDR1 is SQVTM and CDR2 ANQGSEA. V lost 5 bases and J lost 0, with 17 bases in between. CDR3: CSVFGLALSSYNEQFF. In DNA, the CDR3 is TGCAGCGTTTTCGGATTAGCGCTAAGCTCCTACAATGAGCAGTTCTTC.

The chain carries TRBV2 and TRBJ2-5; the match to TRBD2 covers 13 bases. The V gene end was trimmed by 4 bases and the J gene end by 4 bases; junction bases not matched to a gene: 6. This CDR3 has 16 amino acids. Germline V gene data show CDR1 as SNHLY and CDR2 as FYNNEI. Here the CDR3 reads CASSGTSGGFVETQYF. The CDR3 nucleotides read TGTGCCAGCAGTGGGACTAGCGGGGGTTTCGTAGAGACCCAGTACTTC.

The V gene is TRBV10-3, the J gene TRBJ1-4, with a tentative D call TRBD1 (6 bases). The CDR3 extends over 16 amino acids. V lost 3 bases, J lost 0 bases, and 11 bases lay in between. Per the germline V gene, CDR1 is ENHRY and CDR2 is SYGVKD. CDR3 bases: TGTGCCATCAGTGATCCGGGACAAGCAACTAATGAAAAACTGTTTTTT. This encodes CAISDPGQATNEKLFF.

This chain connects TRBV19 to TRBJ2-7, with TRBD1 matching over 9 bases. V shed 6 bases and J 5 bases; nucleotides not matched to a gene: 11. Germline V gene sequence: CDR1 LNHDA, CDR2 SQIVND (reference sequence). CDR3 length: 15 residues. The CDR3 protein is CASRALQGARDEQYF. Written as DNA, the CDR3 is TGTGCCAGTAGGGCACTACAGGGGGCTAGAGACGAGCAGTACTTC.

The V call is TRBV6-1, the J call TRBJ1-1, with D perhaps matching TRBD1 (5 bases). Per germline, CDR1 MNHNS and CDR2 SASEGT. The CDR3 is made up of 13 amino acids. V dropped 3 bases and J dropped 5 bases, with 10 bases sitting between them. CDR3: CASSDRDWTEAFF. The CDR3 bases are TGTGCCAGCAGTGACAGGGACTGGACTGAAGCTTTCTTT.

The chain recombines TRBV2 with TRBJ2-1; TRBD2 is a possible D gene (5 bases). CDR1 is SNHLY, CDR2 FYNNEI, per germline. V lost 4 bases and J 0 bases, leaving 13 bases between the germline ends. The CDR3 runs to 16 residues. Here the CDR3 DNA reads TGTGCCAGCAGTGCTCGGACGGGAAGCTCCTACAATGAGCAGTTCTTC. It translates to CASSARTGSSYNEQFF.